Included here is one TCR beta chain sequence, with context. The antigen is undetermined. This sample stems from a study of response to subunit inactivated influenza vaccine. J was trimmed by 4 bases and V by 1 base; bases with no gene match: 9. Germline values: CDR1 PRHDT, CDR2 FYEKMQ (reference sequence). The CDR3 sequence is 16 residues long. The study's findings and limits: Researchers suggested that each seasonal influenza vaccination recruits few new T cells.

TCRdb reprocessed the RT-PCR reads via MiXCR and lists one record per CDR3 protein. Altogether over 750,000 distinct CDR3 sequences are present, approximately 22% being singletons, with the ten largest covering about 9.4%. Sequences were derived from PBMCs from blood, sampled roughly 5 days after vaccination. The TCR sequence derives from a man in his fifties or sixties who received an inactivated influenza vaccine. V gene TRBV13 combines with J gene TRBJ1-2; 7 bases line up with TRBD1. The CDR3 spells CASSLADRDEGYGYTF. The CDR3 nucleotides are TGTGCCAGCAGCTTAGCTGACAGGGATGAAGGCTATGGCTACACCTTC.